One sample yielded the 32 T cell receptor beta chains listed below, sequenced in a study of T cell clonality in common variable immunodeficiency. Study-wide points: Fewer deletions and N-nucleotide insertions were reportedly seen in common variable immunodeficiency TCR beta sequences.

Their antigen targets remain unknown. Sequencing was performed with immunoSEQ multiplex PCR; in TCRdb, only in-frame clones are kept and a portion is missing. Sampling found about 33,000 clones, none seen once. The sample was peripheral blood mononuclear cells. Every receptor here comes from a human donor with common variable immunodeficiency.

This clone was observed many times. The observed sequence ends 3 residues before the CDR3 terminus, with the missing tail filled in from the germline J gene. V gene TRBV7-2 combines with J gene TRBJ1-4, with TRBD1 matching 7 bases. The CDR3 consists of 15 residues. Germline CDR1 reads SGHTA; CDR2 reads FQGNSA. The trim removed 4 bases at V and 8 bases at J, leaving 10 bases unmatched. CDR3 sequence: CASSSTGNRLEKLFF. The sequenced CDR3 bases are TGTGCCAGCAGCTCGACAGGGAATCGGCTGGAAAAA.

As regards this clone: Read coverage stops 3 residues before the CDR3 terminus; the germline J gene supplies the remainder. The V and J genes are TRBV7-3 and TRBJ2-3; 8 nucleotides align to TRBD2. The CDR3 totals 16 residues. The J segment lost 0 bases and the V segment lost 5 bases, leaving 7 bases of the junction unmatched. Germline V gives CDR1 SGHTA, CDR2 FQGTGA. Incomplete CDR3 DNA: TGTGCCAGCAGCCCAACGGGGGGGGAAAGCACAGATACG. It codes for CASSPTGGESTDT. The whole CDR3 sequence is CASSPTGGESTDTQYF.

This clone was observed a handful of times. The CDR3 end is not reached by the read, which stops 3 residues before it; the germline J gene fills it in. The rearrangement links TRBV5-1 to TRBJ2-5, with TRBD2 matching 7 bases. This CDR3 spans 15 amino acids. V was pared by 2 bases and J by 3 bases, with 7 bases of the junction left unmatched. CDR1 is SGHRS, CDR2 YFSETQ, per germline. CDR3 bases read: TGCGCCAGCAGCTTAACGGGGGGATCAGAAGAGACC. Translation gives CASSLTGGSEET. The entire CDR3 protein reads CASSLTGGSEETQYF.

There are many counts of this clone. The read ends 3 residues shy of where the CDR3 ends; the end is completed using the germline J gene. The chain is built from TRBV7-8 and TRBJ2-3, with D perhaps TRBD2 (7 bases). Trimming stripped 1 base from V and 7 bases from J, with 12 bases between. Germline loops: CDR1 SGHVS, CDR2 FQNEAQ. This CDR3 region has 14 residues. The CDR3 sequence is CASSLEDGGHTQYF. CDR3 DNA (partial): TGTGCCAGCAGCTTAGAAGACGGGGGGCATACG.

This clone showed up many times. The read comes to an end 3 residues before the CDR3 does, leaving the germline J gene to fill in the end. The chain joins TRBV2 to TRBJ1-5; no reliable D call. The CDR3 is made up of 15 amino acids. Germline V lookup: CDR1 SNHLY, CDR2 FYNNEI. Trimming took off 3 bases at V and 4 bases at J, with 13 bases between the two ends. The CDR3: CASSDGTLGNQPQHF. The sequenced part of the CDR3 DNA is TGTGCCAGCAGTGATGGAACACTAGGTAATCAGCCC. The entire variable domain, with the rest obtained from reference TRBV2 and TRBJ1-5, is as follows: EPEVTQTPSHQVTQMGQEVILRCVPISNHLYFYWYRQILGQKVEFLVSFYNNEISEKSEIFDDQFSVERPDGSNFTLKIRSTKLEDSAMYFCASSDGTLGNQPQHFGDGTRLSIL.

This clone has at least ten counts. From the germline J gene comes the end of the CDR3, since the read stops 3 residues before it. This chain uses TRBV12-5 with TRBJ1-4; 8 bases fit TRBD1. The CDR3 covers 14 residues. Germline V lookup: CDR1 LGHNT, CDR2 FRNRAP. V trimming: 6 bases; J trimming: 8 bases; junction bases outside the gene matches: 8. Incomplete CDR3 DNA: TGTGCTAGTGGGAGGACAGGGACAAAAGAAAAA. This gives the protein CASGRTGTKEK. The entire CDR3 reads CASGRTGTKEKLFF. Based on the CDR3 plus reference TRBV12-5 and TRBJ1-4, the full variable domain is DARVTQTPRHKVTEMGQEVTMRCQPILGHNTVFWYRQTMMQGLELLAYFRNRAPLDDSGMPKDRFSAEMPDATLATLKIQPSEPRDSAVYFCASGRTGTKEKLFFGSGTQLSVL.

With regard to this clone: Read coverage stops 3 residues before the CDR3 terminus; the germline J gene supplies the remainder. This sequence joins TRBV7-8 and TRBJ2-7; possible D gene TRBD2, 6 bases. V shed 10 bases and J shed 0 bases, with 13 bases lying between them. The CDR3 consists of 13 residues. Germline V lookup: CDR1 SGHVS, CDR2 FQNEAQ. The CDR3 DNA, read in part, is TGTGCCACCACGTCAGCGGGCTCCTACGAG. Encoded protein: CATTSAGSYE. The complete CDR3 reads CATTSAGSYEQYF.

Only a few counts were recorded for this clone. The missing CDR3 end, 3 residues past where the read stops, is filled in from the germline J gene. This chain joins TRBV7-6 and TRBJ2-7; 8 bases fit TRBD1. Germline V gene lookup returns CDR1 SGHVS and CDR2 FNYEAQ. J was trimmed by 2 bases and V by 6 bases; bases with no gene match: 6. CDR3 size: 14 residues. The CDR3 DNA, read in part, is TGTGCCAGCAGTGAAGGACAGGGCCCCTACGAG. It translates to CASSEGQGPYE. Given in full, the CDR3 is CASSEGQGPYEQYF.

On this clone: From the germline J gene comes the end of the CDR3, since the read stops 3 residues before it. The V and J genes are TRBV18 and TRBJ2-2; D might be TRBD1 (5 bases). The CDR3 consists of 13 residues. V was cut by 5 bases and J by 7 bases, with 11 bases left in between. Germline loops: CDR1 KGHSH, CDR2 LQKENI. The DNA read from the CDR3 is TGTGCCAGCTCAAGGGGAAACGACGGGGAG. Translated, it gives CASSRGNDGE. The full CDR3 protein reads CASSRGNDGELFF.

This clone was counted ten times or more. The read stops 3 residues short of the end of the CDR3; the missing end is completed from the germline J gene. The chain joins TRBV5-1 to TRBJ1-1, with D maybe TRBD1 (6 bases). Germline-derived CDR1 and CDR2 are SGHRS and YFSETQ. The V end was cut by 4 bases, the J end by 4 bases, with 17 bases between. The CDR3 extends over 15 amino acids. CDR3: CASSPIEGGGTEAFF. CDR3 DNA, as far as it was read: TGCGCCAGCAGCCCGATAGAGGGAGGGGGCACTGAA.

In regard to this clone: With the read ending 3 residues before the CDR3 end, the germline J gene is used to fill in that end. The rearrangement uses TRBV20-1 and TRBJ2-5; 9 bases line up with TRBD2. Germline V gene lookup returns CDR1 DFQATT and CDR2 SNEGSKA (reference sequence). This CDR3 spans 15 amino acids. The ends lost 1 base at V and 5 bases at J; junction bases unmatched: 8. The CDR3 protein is CSARVVAGAAETQYF. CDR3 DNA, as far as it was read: TGCAGTGCTAGAGTGGTAGCGGGGGCGGCGGAGACC.

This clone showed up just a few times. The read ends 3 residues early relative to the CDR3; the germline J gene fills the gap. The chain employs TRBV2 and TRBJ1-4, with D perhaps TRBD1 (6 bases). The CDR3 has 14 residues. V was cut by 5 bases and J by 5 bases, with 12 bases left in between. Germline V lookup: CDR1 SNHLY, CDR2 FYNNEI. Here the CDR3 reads CASSRDRINEKLFF. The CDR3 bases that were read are TGTGCCAGCAGTCGAGACAGGATAAATGAAAAA.

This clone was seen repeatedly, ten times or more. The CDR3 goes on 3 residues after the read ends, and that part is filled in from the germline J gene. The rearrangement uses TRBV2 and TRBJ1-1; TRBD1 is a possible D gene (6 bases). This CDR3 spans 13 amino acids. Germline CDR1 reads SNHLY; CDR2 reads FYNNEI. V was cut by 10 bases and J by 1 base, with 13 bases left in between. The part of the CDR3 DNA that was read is TGTGCCATTCAGGACAGCTGGAACACTGAA. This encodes CAIQDSWNTE. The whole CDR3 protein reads CAIQDSWNTEAFF.

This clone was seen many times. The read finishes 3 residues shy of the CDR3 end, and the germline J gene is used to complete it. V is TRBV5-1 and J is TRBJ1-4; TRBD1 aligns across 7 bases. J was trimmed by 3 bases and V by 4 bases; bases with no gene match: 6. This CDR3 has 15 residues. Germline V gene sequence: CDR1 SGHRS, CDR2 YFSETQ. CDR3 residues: CASSPGQASNEKLFF. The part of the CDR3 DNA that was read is TGCGCCAGCAGCCCCGGACAGGCATCTAATGAAAAA.

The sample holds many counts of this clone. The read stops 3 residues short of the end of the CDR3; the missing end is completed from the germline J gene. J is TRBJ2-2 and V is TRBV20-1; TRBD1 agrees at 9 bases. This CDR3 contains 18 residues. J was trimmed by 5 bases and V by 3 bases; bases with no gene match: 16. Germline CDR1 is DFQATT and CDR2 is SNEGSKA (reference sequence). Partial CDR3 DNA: TGCAGTGCTAGTCCCTCATTAGGACAGGGGACACATACCGGGGAG. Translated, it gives CSASPSLGQGTHTGE. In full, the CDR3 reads CSASPSLGQGTHTGELFF.

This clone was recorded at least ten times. The CDR3 here is CASSEGLAKNIQYF. The DNA read from the CDR3 is TGTGCCAGCAGTGAAGGACTAGCCAAAAACATT. The chain carries TRBV2 and TRBJ2-4; D unclear. The read terminates 3 residues before the CDR3 end, so the remaining end is supplied by the germline J gene. Germline assignment: CDR1 SNHLY and CDR2 FYNNEI. The CDR3 extends over 14 amino acids. Trimming shortened V by 1 base and J by 0 bases, and 4 bases separated the two germline ends.

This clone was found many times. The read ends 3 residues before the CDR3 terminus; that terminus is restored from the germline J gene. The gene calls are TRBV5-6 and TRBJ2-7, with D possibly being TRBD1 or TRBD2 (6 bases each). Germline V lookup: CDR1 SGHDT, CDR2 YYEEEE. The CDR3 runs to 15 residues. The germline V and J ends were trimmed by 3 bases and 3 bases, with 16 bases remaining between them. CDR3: CASSSPPAGHYEQYF. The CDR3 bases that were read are TGTGCCAGCAGCTCGCCTCCCGCGGGACACTACGAG.

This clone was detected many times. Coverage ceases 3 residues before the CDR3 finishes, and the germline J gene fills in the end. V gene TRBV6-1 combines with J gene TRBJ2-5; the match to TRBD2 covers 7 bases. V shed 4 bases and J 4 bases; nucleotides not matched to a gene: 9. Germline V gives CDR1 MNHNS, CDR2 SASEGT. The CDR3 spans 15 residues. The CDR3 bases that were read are TGTGCCAGCAGTGTCTCCGGCGGCGGGGGAGAGACC. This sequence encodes CASSVSGGGGET. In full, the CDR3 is CASSVSGGGGETQYF.

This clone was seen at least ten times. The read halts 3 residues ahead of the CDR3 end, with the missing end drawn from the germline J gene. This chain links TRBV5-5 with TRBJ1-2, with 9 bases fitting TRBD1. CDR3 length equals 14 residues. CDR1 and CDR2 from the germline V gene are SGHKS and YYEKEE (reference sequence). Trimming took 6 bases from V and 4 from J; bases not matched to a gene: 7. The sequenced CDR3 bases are TGTGCCAGCACCCCGGGACAGGGAGGCTATGGC. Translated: CASTPGQGGYG. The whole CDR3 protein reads CASTPGQGGYGYTF. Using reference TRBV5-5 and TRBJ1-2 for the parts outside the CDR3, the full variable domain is DAGVTQSPTHLIKTRGQQVTLRCSPISGHKSVSWYQQVLGQGPQFIFQYYEKEERGRGNFPDRFSARQFPNYSSELNVNALLLGDSALYLCASTPGQGGYGYTFGSGTRLTVV.

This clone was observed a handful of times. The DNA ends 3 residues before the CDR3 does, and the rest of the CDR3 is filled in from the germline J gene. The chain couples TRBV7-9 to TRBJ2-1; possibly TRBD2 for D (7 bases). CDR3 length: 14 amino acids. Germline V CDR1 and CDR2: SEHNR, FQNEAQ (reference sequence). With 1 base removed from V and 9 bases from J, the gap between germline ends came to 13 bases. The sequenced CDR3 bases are TGTGCCAGCAGCTTAGAAGTAGGGGGGGTTGAG. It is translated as CASSLEVGGVE. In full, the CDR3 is CASSLEVGGVEQFF.

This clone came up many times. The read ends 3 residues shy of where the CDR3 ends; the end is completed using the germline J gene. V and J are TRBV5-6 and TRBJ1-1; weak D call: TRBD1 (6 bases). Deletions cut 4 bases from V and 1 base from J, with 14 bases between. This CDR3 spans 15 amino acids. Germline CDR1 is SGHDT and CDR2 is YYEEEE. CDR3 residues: CASSRADRTNTEAFF. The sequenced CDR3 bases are TGTGCCAGCAGCCGTGCCGACAGGACGAACACTGAA.

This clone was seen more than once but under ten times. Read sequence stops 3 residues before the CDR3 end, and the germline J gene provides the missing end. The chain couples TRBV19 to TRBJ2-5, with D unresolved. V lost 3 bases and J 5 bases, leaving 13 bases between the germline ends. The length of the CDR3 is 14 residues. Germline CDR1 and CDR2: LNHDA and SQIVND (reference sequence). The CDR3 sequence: CASSITGSKETQYF. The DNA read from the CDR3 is TGTGCCAGTAGTATCACCGGGTCAAAGGAGACC.

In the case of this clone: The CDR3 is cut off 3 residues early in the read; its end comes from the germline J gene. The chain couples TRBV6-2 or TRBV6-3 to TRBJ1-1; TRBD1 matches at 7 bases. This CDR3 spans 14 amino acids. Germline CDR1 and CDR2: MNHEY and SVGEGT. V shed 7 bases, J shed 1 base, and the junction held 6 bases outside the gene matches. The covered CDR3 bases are TGTGCCAGCATCAACAGGGGTGCGAACACTGAA. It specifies CASINRGANTE. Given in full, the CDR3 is CASINRGANTEAFF.

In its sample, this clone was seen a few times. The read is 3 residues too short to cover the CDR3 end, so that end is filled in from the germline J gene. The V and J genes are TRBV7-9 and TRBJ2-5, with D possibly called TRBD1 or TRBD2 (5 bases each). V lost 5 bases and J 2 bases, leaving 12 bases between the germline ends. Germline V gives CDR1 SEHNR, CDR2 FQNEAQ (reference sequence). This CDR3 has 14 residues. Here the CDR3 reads CASSPLEGQETQYF. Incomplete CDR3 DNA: TGTGCCAGCAGCCCGCTTGAGGGGCAAGAGACC.

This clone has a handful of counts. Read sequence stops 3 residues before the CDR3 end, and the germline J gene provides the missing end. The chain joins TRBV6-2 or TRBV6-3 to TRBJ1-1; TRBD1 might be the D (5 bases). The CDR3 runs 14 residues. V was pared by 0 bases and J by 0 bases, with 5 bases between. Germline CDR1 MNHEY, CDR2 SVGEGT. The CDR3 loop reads CASSYSGVNTEAFF. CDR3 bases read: TGTGCCAGCAGTTACTCAGGGGTGAACACTGAA.

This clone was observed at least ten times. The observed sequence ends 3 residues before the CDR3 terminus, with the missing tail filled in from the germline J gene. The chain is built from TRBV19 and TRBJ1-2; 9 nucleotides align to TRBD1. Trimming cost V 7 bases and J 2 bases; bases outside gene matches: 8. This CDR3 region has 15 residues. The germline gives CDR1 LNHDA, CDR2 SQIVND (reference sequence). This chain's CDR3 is CASTGTGTGNYGYTF. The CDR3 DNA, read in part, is TGTGCCAGTACCGGGACCGGGACAGGGAACTATGGC.

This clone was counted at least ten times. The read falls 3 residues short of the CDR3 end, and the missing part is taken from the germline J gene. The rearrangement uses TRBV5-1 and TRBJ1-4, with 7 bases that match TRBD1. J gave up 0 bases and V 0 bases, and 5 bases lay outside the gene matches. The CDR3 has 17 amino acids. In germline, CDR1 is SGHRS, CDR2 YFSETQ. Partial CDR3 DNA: TGCGCCAGCAGCTTGGGGACAGGACCCTCAACTAATGAAAAA. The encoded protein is CASSLGTGPSTNEK. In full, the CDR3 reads CASSLGTGPSTNEKLFF.

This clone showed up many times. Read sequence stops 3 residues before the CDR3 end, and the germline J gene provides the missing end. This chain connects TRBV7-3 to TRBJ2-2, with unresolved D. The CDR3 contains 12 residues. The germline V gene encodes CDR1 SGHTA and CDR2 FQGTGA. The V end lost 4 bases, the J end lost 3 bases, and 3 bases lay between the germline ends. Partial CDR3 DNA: TGTGCCAGCAGCTCAGACACCGGGGAG. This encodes CASSSDTGE. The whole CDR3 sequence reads CASSSDTGELFF.

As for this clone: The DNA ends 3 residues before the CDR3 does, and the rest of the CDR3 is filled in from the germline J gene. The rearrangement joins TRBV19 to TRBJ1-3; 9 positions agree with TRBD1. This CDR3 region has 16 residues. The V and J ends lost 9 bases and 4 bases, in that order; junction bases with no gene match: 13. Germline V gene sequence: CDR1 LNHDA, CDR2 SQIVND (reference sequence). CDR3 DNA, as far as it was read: TGTGCCAGCGGGAGGGGACAGGGTAACGTCGGAAACACC. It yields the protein CASGRGQGNVGNT. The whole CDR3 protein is CASGRGQGNVGNTIYF.

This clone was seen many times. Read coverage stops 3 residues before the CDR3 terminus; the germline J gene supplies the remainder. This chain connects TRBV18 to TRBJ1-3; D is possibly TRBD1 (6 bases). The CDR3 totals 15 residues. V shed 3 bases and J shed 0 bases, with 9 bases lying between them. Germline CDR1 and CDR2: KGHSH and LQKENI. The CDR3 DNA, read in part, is TGTGCCAGCTCACCGACAGGCGACTCTGGAAACACC. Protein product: CASSPTGDSGNT. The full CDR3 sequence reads CASSPTGDSGNTIYF.

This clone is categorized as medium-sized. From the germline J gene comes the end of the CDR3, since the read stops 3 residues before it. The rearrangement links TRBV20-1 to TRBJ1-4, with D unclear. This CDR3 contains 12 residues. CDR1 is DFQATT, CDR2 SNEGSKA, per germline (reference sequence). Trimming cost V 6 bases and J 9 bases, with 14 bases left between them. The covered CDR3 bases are TGCAGTGCCGCAGCGGGATCGAAAAAA. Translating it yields CSAAAGSKK. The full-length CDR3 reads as CSAAAGSKKLFF.

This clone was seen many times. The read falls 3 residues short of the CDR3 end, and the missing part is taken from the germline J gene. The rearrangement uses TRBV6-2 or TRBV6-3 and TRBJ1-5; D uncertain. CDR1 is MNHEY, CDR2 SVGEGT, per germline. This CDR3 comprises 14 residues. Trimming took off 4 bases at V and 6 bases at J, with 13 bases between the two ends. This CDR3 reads CASSSTPGGQPQHF. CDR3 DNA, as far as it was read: TGTGCCAGCAGTTCTACCCCAGGAGGTCAGCCC.